These 4 T cell receptor beta chains were all obtained from the same sample, sequenced in a study of blood T cells in healthy people across ages. Using a J-beta primer mix together with a sample-barcoded 5' primer, a second PCR was run for about 6 to 12 cycles. TCRdb fed the 5' RACE reads into MiXCR, producing one record per CDR3 protein. Of some 780,000 distinct CDR3 sequences listed, just over 55% are singletons. Sequenced: blood. The receptors were gathered from a man aged 35-49 years in good health.

The rearrangement joins TRBV6-5 to TRBJ2-7; no firm D call. The V and J ends lost 5 bases and 10 bases respectively, with 18 bases between them. Germline CDR1 is MNHEY and CDR2 is SVGAGI. This CDR3 is 13 amino acids long. Written as DNA, the CDR3 is TGTGCCAGCAGTCAGTCATCCGGAAACTTCCAGTACTTC. It codes for CASSQSSGNFQYF.

This clonotype has only a few counts. Compared with germline, one end of the junction differs, possibly owing to a read error. The chain combines TRBV4-3 with TRBJ2-1; 8 bases fit TRBD2. From germline, CDR1 is LGHNA and CDR2 YSLEER. This CDR3 spans 22 amino acids. CDR3 sequence: CASSQVWDEPGLVLQSYNEQFF. CDR3 sequence (DNA): TGCGCCAGCAGCCAAGTCTGGGATGAACCGGGACTAGTTCTTCAGTCCTACAATGAGCAGTTCTTT.

V is TRBV20-1 and J is TRBJ2-1; TRBD1 matches 10 bases. Germline CDR1 and CDR2: DFQATT and SNEGSKA (reference sequence). The CDR3 has 14 amino acids. Trimming cost V 6 bases and J 6 bases; bases outside gene matches: 8. The CDR3 loop reads CSATSGQGLNEQFF. CDR3 coding DNA: TGCAGTGCCACCTCGGGACAGGGGCTCAATGAGCAGTTCTTC.

Note on this clonotype: At one of its ends the junction is not consistent with the germline gene, which may arise from a read error. The CDR3: CAGSQDLGTTNEKLFF. The CDR3 bases are TGCGCCGGCAGCCAAGATTTGGGTACAACTAATGAAAAACTGTTTTTT. The V call is TRBV4-3, the J call TRBJ1-4; D is unresolved. The CDR3 is 16 residues long. Germline CDR1 LGHNA, CDR2 YSLEER.